This T cell receptor beta chain emerged from a study of CD8+CD57+ T cells in acquired aplastic anemia. Those patients picked for sequencing had displayed CD8+CD57+ cell expansion on flow cytometry. Profiling of TCR beta VDJ combinations and CDR3 sequences used genomic DNA as template. One entry per CDR3 protein results from TCRdb running MiXCR on the reads. The table lists roughly 120,000 distinct CDR3 sequences, about 60% of them singletons, with roughly 30% in the top ten. CDR1 is DFQATT and CDR2 is SNEGSKA in the germline V gene (reference sequence). V lost 2 bases, J lost 5 bases, and 10 bases lay in between. The CDR3 contains 13 residues.

The sequenced material came from sorted CD4+, CD8+, or CD8+CD57+ T cells (not recorded which) from PBMCs. The sequence was obtained from a human donor with aplastic anemia. The J gene is TRBJ1-3, the V gene TRBV20-1; D call uncertain. As DNA, the CDR3 is TGCAGTGCTAGATTCTTAGGTAGAAACACCATATATTTT. Protein product: CSARFLGRNTIYF.